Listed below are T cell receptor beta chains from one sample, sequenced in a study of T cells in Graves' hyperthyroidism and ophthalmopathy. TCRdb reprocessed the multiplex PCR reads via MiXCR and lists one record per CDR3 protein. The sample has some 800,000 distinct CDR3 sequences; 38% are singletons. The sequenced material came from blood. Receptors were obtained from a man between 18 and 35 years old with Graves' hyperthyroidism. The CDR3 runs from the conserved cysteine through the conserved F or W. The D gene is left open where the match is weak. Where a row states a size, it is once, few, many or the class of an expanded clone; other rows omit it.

cdr3_aa: CASSLHRWGETQYF; cdr3_nt: TGTGCCAGCAGCCTCCACCGGTGGGGGGAGACCCAGTACTTC; d_call: .; j_call: TRBJ2-5; clone_size: few; v_call: TRBV14
cdr3_aa: CASSLEVRGRNTEAFF; cdr3_nt: TGTGCCAGCAGCTTGGAGGTCCGGGGTAGGAACACTGAAGCTTTCTTT; d_call: .; j_call: TRBJ1-1; clone_size: .; v_call: TRBV5-1
cdr3_aa: CASRTGSAEAFF; cdr3_nt: TGTGCCAGCAGGACAGGGTCGGCTGAAGCTTTCTTT; d_call: TRBD1; j_call: TRBJ1-1; clone_size: few; v_call: TRBV19
cdr3_aa: CASSRGPPEQYF; cdr3_nt: TGTGCCAGCAGCCGGGGGCCTCCGGAGCAGTACTTC; d_call: .; j_call: TRBJ2-7; clone_size: .; v_call: TRBV7-2
cdr3_aa: CASSSRDGVTEAFF; cdr3_nt: TGTGCCAGCAGCTCCCGGGACGGGGTCACAGAAGCTTTCTTT; d_call: .; j_call: TRBJ1-1; clone_size: .; v_call: TRBV7-3
cdr3_aa: CATSRAGQEGGYGYTF; cdr3_nt: TGTGCCACCAGCAGAGCGGGACAGGAAGGGGGCTATGGCTACACCTTC; d_call: TRBD1; j_call: TRBJ1-2; clone_size: many; v_call: TRBV15
cdr3_aa: CSTPRQVQETQYF; cdr3_nt: TGCAGTACCCCCCGACAGGTCCAAGAGACCCAGTACTTC; d_call: .; j_call: TRBJ2-5; clone_size: .; v_call: TRBV20-1
cdr3_aa: CASSSGTYSVEQYF; cdr3_nt: TGTGCCAGCTCTTCCGGGACATATTCCGTCGAGCAGTACTTC; d_call: .; j_call: TRBJ2-7; clone_size: .; v_call: TRBV12-3/TRBV12-4
cdr3_aa: CASSRLSGPNTGELFF; cdr3_nt: TGTGCCAGCAGTAGGCTTAGCGGGCCGAACACCGGGGAGCTGTTTTTT; d_call: TRBD2; j_call: TRBJ2-2; clone_size: few; v_call: TRBV6-4
cdr3_aa: CSVKAGVNYYEQYF; cdr3_nt: TGCAGCGTTAAAGCGGGAGTCAACTACTACGAGCAGTACTTC; d_call: TRBD2; j_call: TRBJ2-7; clone_size: .; v_call: TRBV29-1
cdr3_aa: CATHAGVSEAFF; cdr3_nt: TGTGCCACCCACGCGGGTGTCTCTGAAGCTTTCTTT; d_call: .; j_call: TRBJ1-1; clone_size: few; v_call: TRBV12-3/TRBV12-4
cdr3_aa: CSVEEGLQKETQYF; cdr3_nt: TGCAGCGTTGAGGAGGGACTCCAGAAAGAGACCCAGTACTTC; d_call: .; j_call: TRBJ2-5; clone_size: few; v_call: TRBV29-1
cdr3_aa: CASSMWSGSYEQYF; cdr3_nt: TGTGCCAGTAGTATGTGGAGCGGCTCCTACGAGCAGTACTTC; d_call: .; j_call: TRBJ2-7; clone_size: .; v_call: TRBV19
cdr3_aa: CSVEGNTPKAQYF; cdr3_nt: TGCAGCGTTGAAGGGAATACCCCAAAGGCCCAGTACTTC; d_call: .; j_call: TRBJ2-5; clone_size: many; v_call: TRBV29-1
cdr3_aa: CAIRPTDTSSYEQYF; cdr3_nt: TGTGCCATCAGACCTACAGATACTAGCTCCTACGAGCAGTACTTC; d_call: .; j_call: TRBJ2-7; clone_size: many; v_call: TRBV10-3
cdr3_aa: CATGTKKSNQPQHF; cdr3_nt: TGTGCCACCGGGACAAAAAAGAGCAATCAGCCCCAGCATTTT; d_call: .; j_call: TRBJ1-5; clone_size: once; v_call: TRBV10-3
cdr3_aa: CASSEGFQPQHF; cdr3_nt: TGTGCCAGCAGCGAGGGTTTTCAGCCCCAGCATTTT; d_call: .; j_call: TRBJ1-5; clone_size: few; v_call: TRBV5-5
cdr3_aa: CASSLGQGVVETQYF; cdr3_nt: TGTGCCAGCAGCCTGGGACAGGGGGTTGTAGAGACCCAGTACTTC; d_call: TRBD1; j_call: TRBJ2-5; clone_size: few; v_call: TRBV7-2
cdr3_aa: CATRDRSYEQYF; cdr3_nt: TGTGCCACCCGAGACAGGAGCTACGAGCAGTACTTC; d_call: .; j_call: TRBJ2-7; clone_size: .; v_call: TRBV6-5
cdr3_aa: CASSATGGGEPQHF; cdr3_nt: TGTGCCAGTAGTGCAACAGGGGGTGGGGAGCCCCAGCATTTT; d_call: TRBD1; j_call: TRBJ1-5; clone_size: .; v_call: TRBV19
cdr3_aa: CASISGTGGWETQYF; cdr3_nt: TGTGCCAGCATTTCCGGGACAGGGGGCTGGGAGACCCAGTACTTC; d_call: TRBD1; j_call: TRBJ2-5; clone_size: .; v_call: TRBV6-1
cdr3_aa: CASSLLGQKNTEAFF; cdr3_nt: TGTGCCAGCAGCTTATTGGGGCAAAAGAACACTGAAGCTTTCTTT; d_call: .; j_call: TRBJ1-1; clone_size: few; v_call: TRBV7-2
cdr3_aa: CASSPRDGYNQPQHF; cdr3_nt: TGTGCCAGCAGTCCCCGGGACGGGTACAATCAGCCCCAGCATTTT; d_call: .; j_call: TRBJ1-5; clone_size: .; v_call: TRBV12-3/TRBV12-4
cdr3_aa: CASSIGQNQPQHF; cdr3_nt: TGTGCCAGTAGTATAGGGCAGAATCAGCCCCAGCATTTT; d_call: .; j_call: TRBJ1-5; clone_size: many; v_call: TRBV19
cdr3_aa: CATSDRTARHSYEQYF; cdr3_nt: TGTGCCACCAGTGACCGGACAGCTAGACACTCCTACGAGCAGTACTTC; d_call: .; j_call: TRBJ2-7; clone_size: many; v_call: TRBV24-1
cdr3_aa: CASSGKQIPQETQYF; cdr3_nt: TGTGCCAGCAGTGGCAAACAGATACCCCAAGAGACCCAGTACTTC; d_call: .; j_call: TRBJ2-5; clone_size: many; v_call: TRBV25-1
cdr3_aa: CSARTSGTGELFF; cdr3_nt: TGCAGCGCTAGGACGTCGGGGACCGGGGAGCTGTTTTTT; d_call: .; j_call: TRBJ2-2; clone_size: many; v_call: TRBV29-1
cdr3_aa: CASSPGQFGLFF; cdr3_nt: TGTGCCAGCAGCCCCGGACAGTTTGGACTGTTTTTT; d_call: .; j_call: TRBJ1-4; clone_size: many; v_call: TRBV14
cdr3_aa: CASSITGTNGGYTF; cdr3_nt: TGTGCCAGCAGCATAACAGGGACAAATGGTGGCTACACCTTC; d_call: .; j_call: TRBJ1-2; clone_size: few; v_call: TRBV7-2
cdr3_aa: CASSITGGLWETQYF; cdr3_nt: TGTGCCAGTAGTATTACCGGGGGACTTTGGGAGACCCAGTACTTC; d_call: .; j_call: TRBJ2-5; clone_size: .; v_call: TRBV19
cdr3_aa: CSARGTSNQPQHF; cdr3_nt: TGCAGTGCTAGAGGTACAAGTAATCAGCCCCAGCATTTT; d_call: .; j_call: TRBJ1-5; clone_size: many; v_call: TRBV20-1
cdr3_aa: CASSVGRGPYEQYF; cdr3_nt: TGTGCCAGCAGCGTGGGGCGGGGACCCTACGAGCAGTACTTC; d_call: .; j_call: TRBJ2-7; clone_size: many; v_call: TRBV9
cdr3_aa: CASTSGTHYEQYF; cdr3_nt: TGTGCCAGCACCTCCGGGACCCACTACGAGCAGTACTTC; d_call: .; j_call: TRBJ2-7; clone_size: few; v_call: TRBV12-3/TRBV12-4
cdr3_aa: CASSPGQPRYPEAFF; cdr3_nt: TGTGCCAGCAGCCCCGGACAGCCAAGGTACCCTGAAGCTTTCTTT; d_call: .; j_call: TRBJ1-1; clone_size: .; v_call: TRBV7-2
cdr3_aa: CSAIGQGVVYGYTF; cdr3_nt: TGCAGTGCTATAGGACAGGGGGTCGTCTATGGCTACACCTTC; d_call: TRBD1; j_call: TRBJ1-2; clone_size: .; v_call: TRBV20-1